This record looks at one T cell receptor beta chain sequence and its context. This sample is part of a study of blood T cell repertoires in COVID-19. Overall study context: PBMCs, B-cell-depleted T cells, or T cells provided the cDNA or gDNA that made up the material.

This CDR3 is built from 16 residues. Germline V gene lookup returns CDR1 LNHDA and CDR2 SQIVND (reference sequence). With 6 bases clipped from V and 6 bases from J, the junction kept 11 bases outside the gene matches. The protocol was immunoSEQ multiplex PCR, while the TCRdb copy is restricted to in-frame clones and leaves out a portion. The sample records roughly 330,000 clones, about 90% being singletons. This clonotype was sampled from a young man who had recovered from COVID-19. The chain couples TRBV19 to TRBJ2-2; TRBD1 matches 9 bases. The sequenced material came from peripheral blood. CDR3 amino acids: CASRDLGTGQAGELFF. Written as DNA, the CDR3 is TGTGCCAGTAGAGACCTTGGGACAGGGCAGGCCGGGGAGCTGTTTTTT.